This T cell receptor (beta chain) was sequenced during a study of blood T cell repertoires in COVID-19. About the research overall: Researchers got acute and convalescent COVID-19 samples from the United States, Italy and Spain.

The protocol was immunoSEQ multiplex PCR, while the TCRdb copy is restricted to in-frame clones and leaves out a portion. The sample lists around 100,000 clones, about 90% occurring once. V trimming: 2 bases; J trimming: 2 bases; junction bases outside the gene matches: 4. This CDR3 is 16 amino acids long. Germline loops: CDR1 MNHEY, CDR2 SVGEGT. V and J are TRBV6-2 or TRBV6-3 and TRBJ2-7; 12 nucleotides match TRBD2. The material sequenced was peripheral blood. The clonotype was recovered from a human donor in a cohort sampled during active COVID-19. The CDR3 reads CASSYPLAGGTYEQYF. The CDR3 DNA sequence: TGTGCCAGCAGTTACCCCCTAGCGGGAGGGACCTACGAGCAGTACTTC.